This T cell receptor beta chain came from a study of identical twins. This clonotype was observed a few times. The cDNA had a unique molecular identifier and a template-switch universal primer site. One entry per CDR3 protein results from TCRdb running MiXCR on the 5' RACE reads. The sample shows about 190,000 distinct CDR3 sequences, around 15% of them seen only once. The sample was also reused in another study, on T cells expressing NK-cell markers.

Material for sequencing was CD8+ T cells sorted from blood. The TCR was taken from a woman aged 18-29 years in good health.

CDR3 nucleotide sequence: TGTGCCAGCAGCTTTACCGGGACAGGGGACAATGAGCAGTTCTTC. This gives the protein CASSFTGTGDNEQFF. The chain is built from TRBV7-9 and TRBJ2-1, with 10 bases fitting TRBD1. Germline CDR1 and CDR2: SEHNR and FQNEAQ (reference sequence). The CDR3 runs to 15 residues. Trimming cost V 3 bases and J 5 bases; bases outside gene matches: 4.